A selection of T cell receptor beta chains follows, all from one sample in a study of cytomegalovirus exposure and HLA in healthy donors. Using immunoSEQ multiplex PCR, the repertoire was profiled, and TCRdb retains in-frame clones only, with some absent. The profile covers about 120,000 clones, with more than 65% appearing a single time and about 10% taken by the ten largest. Sequencing was carried out using PBMCs. The receptors derive from a man between 35 and 55 years old in good health and CMV-seropositive. The CDR3 runs from the conserved cysteine through the conserved F or W. A D gene is named only where the DNA matches it firmly. Clone size, where shown, is once, few, many, or a class for clones that have expanded.

J gene,V gene,clone size,D gene,CDR3 DNA,CDR3 protein
TRBJ1-6,TRBV5-1,NA,TRBD1,TGCGCCAGCAGATCCACGACAGGGGTCGATAATTCACCCCTCCACTTT,CASRSTTGVDNSPLHF
TRBJ2-5,TRBV4-1,NA,TRBD1,TGCGCCAGCAGCCCCTGGACAGGGCGGTGGGAGACCCAGTACTTC,CASSPWTGRWETQYF
TRBJ2-4,TRBV30,NA,NA,TGTGCCTGGAGTATACAGGGCACGGACCTCCACTTC,CAWSIQGTDLHF
TRBJ1-2,TRBV28,medium-sized,NA,TGTGCCAGCAGTAAAGACAGTGAATCTAACTATGGCTACACCTTC,CASSKDSESNYGYTF
TRBJ1-1,TRBV7-8,NA,NA,TGTGCCAGCAGCTCAATGGGGGAGGACCCTGAAGCTTTCTTT,CASSSMGEDPEAFF
TRBJ2-1,TRBV7-2,NA,TRBD1,TGTGCCAGCAGCTTACGAGGGGGCGTTATCAATGAGCAGTTCTTC,CASSLRGGVINEQFF
TRBJ1-3,TRBV5-1,NA,TRBD1,TGCGCAGAGGCCCCCAAGGGACAGGGGGCCAATTCCTCTGGAAACACCATATATTTT,CAEAPKGQGANSSGNTIYF
TRBJ2-2,TRBV5-4,once,NA,TGTGCCAGCAGCTCAGGGGTTGGGACCGGGGAGCTGTTTTTT,CASSSGVGTGELFF
TRBJ2-1,TRBV7-2,NA,NA,TGTGCCAGCAGCTTTGAATCGAGCTCCTACAATGAGCAGTTCTTC,CASSFESSSYNEQFF
TRBJ1-2,TRBV13,few,TRBD1,TGTGCCAGCAGCTTAGGGGGGACAGAAAGAACGCCTAACTATGGCTACACCTTC,CASSLGGTERTPNYGYTF
TRBJ1-2,TRBV28,NA,NA,TGTGCCAGCAGTCGGCGGGAATTTAACTATGGCTACACCTTC,CASSRREFNYGYTF
TRBJ2-3,TRBV6-4,NA,TRBD2,TGTGCCAGCAGTGACTCCCCAACTAGCGGGGGGGCCACAGATACGCAGTATTTT,CASSDSPTSGGATDTQYF
TRBJ2-7,TRBV5-6,NA,TRBD1,TGTGCCAGCAGCCCGGAAGGGACAGGGGCGATCTACGAGCAGTACTTC,CASSPEGTGAIYEQYF
TRBJ1-1,TRBV7-8,NA,NA,TGTGCCAGCAGCCGATCGACAGGGAACACTGAAGCTTTCTTT,CASSRSTGNTEAFF
TRBJ1-3,TRBV18,few,NA,TGTGCCAGCTCACCACTGGTTGCGGAGGCCTCTGGAAACACCATATATTTT,CASSPLVAEASGNTIYF
TRBJ2-1,TRBV10-3,NA,NA,TGTGCCATCAGCGACACCCGATCCACCTACAATGAGCAGTTCTTC,CAISDTRSTYNEQFF
TRBJ1-1,TRBV5-1,NA,NA,TGCGCCAGCAGCCGGACAGCCGATAACACTGAAGCTTTCTTT,CASSRTADNTEAFF
TRBJ2-1,TRBV7-3,NA,TRBD2,TGTGCCAGCAGCCCCACCGGGCGGGGGGGTTACAATGAGCAGTTCTTC,CASSPTGRGGYNEQFF
TRBJ2-2,TRBV5-1,NA,NA,TGCGCCAGCAGCCCAATGTCCGGGGAGCTGTTTTTT,CASSPMSGELFF
TRBJ2-5,TRBV14,NA,NA,TGTGCCAGCAGCTATGACAGTACCTCTCAAGAGACCCAGTACTTC,CASSYDSTSQETQYF
TRBJ1-5,TRBV7-2,NA,TRBD1,TGTGCCAGCAGCTTAGGGCCGGGACAGGGCAATCAGCCCCAGCATTTT,CASSLGPGQGNQPQHF
TRBJ2-3,TRBV5-1,NA,TRBD2,TGCGCCAGCAGCCGGACTAGCGCAGATACGCAGTATTTT,CASSRTSADTQYF
TRBJ2-5,TRBV5-8,NA,TRBD1,TGTGCCAGCAGCTTGGCCGTGACAGGGGTTTCGGAGACCCAGTACTTC,CASSLAVTGVSETQYF
TRBJ1-5,TRBV9,NA,NA,TGTGCCAGCAGCGTAGCGGACGGGGGTCAGCCCCAGCATTTT,CASSVADGGQPQHF
TRBJ1-1,TRBV11-2,NA,NA,TGTGCCAGCAGCGACCGAGCAGGGCGGACTGAAGCTTTCTTT,CASSDRAGRTEAFF
TRBJ2-3,TRBV11-1,NA,TRBD2,TGTGCCAGCAGCTTCATAGCGGGGGGTACAGATACGCAGTATTTT,CASSFIAGGTDTQYF
TRBJ1-1,TRBV19,NA,NA,TGTGCCAGTAGTATGCGGAACAGGGATGGGACTGAAGCTTTCTTT,CASSMRNRDGTEAFF